The 12 T cell receptor beta chains below come from one sample, sequenced in a study of vaccination and CD4 T cells after COVID-19. No antigens are known for them. Sequencing of cultured CD4+ T cell DNA used the Oncomine TCR Beta short-read assay. TCRdb reprocessed the PCR reads with MiXCR, giving one entry per CDR3 protein. The repertoire holds roughly 18,000 distinct CDR3 sequences, with about 54% as singletons. Treatment specified: approximately 9-day PBMC culture with coronavirus spike peptide pools or control peptides (ViraFEST assay). The sample taken for sequencing was CD4+ T cells from blood, cultured in vitro. These receptors were obtained from a human donor who had recovered from COVID-19.

This clonotype was recorded a few times. The J gene is TRBJ1-1, the V gene TRBV28; D uncertain. This CDR3 comprises 14 residues. Germline V lookup: CDR1 MDHEN, CDR2 SYDVKM. The V and J ends lost 3 bases and 6 bases respectively, with 14 bases between them. The CDR3 region is CASSFISRSSEAFF. In nucleotides, the CDR3 is TGTGCCAGCAGTTTTATTTCCAGGTCGTCTGAAGCTTTCTTT.

The gene calls are TRBV6-1 and TRBJ2-7; 9 nucleotides align to TRBD1. The germline V gene has CDR1 MNHNS and CDR2 SASEGT. Trimming removed 6 bases from V and 0 bases from J; junction bases left unmatched: 9. This CDR3 contains 16 residues. This chain's CDR3 is CASSTSRDRDSYEQYF. In DNA, the CDR3 is TGTGCCAGCAGCACCTCTCGGGACAGGGACTCCTACGAGCAGTACTTC.

The chain joins TRBV6-1 to TRBJ2-1; the match to TRBD2 covers 7 bases. The germline V gene has CDR1 MNHNS and CDR2 SASEGT. V shed 6 bases, J shed 8 bases, and the junction held 16 bases outside the gene matches. The CDR3 sequence is 16 residues long. CDR3 in DNA: TGTGCCAGCAGCCCCCGGGCGGGAGACCGTAGGGATGAGCAGTTCTTC. It specifies CASSPRAGDRRDEQFF.

The rearrangement joins TRBV2 to TRBJ2-5, with no clear D. This CDR3 spans 15 amino acids. V was pared by 1 base and J by 1 base, with 10 bases between. Germline loops: CDR1 SNHLY, CDR2 FYNNEI. The DNA for the CDR3 is TGTGCCAGCAGTGAAGTTGGGGAACCCCAAGAGACCCAGTACTTC. Protein: CASSEVGEPQETQYF.

This clonotype was counted between two and nine times. The chain employs TRBV6-2 or TRBV6-3 and TRBJ2-5, with 15 nucleotides matching TRBD2. V shed 5 bases, J shed 5 bases, and the junction held 6 bases outside the gene matches. CDR1 is MNHEY, CDR2 SVGEGT, per germline. This CDR3 comprises 16 residues. In nucleotides, the CDR3 is TGTGCCAGCAGTGATCCGGGACTAGCGGGAGGTGAGACCCAGTACTTC. Encoded protein: CASSDPGLAGGETQYF.

The V call is TRBV4-3, the J call TRBJ2-6; D is unclear. This CDR3 comprises 17 residues. V lost 4 bases, J lost 0 bases, and 13 bases lay in between. Germline V gene data show CDR1 as LGHNA and CDR2 as YSLEER. The CDR3 spells CASSPPLPTSGANVLTF. The CDR3 DNA follows: TGCGCCAGCAGCCCCCCCCTCCCCACCTCTGGGGCCAACGTCCTGACTTTC.

This clonotype was observed a single time. The chain joins TRBV4-3 to TRBJ1-2; D uncertain. Trimming removed 4 bases from V and 1 base from J, with 16 bases in between. Germline V gene lookup returns CDR1 LGHNA and CDR2 YSLEER. The CDR3 has 16 residues. The CDR3 loop reads CASSLSVSYFNYGYTF. DNA for the CDR3: TGCGCCAGCAGCCTGTCCGTCAGCTACTTTAACTATGGCTACACCTTC.

This clonotype showed up just a few times. This sequence joins TRBV2 and TRBJ2-3, with TRBD2 matching 9 bases. The germline gives CDR1 SNHLY, CDR2 FYNNEI. The trim removed 2 bases at V and 4 bases at J, leaving 1 base unmatched. This CDR3 contains 14 residues. As DNA, the CDR3 is TGTGCCAGCAGTGAACAGCGGGGGGCAGATACGCAGTATTTT. Protein: CASSEQRGADTQYF. Supplemented by reference TRBV2 and TRBJ2-3, the full variable domain reads EPEVTQTPSHQVTQMGQEVILRCVPISNHLYFYWYRQILGQKVEFLVSFYNNEISEKSEIFDDQFSVERPDGSNFTLKIRSTKLEDSAMYFCASSEQRGADTQYFGPGTRLTVL.

The V gene is TRBV7-6, the J gene TRBJ2-1, with TRBD2 identical over 15 bases. V trimming: 5 bases; J trimming: 4 bases; junction bases outside the gene matches: 6. The CDR3 extends over 17 amino acids. The V gene's germline CDR1 is SGHVS and CDR2 FNYEAQ. This chain's CDR3 is CASSPTGTSGGYNEQFF. CDR3 coding DNA: TGTGCCAGCAGCCCAACTGGGACTAGCGGGGGGTACAATGAGCAGTTCTTC.

The chain couples TRBV6-1 to TRBJ2-1, with D tentatively TRBD2 (5 bases). Trimming left V 5 bases short and J 2 bases short, with 10 bases between. CDR3 length: 14 residues. Germline-derived CDR1 and CDR2 are MNHNS and SASEGT. The CDR3 nucleotides read TGTGCCAGCAGTAAGCCTAGCACCTACAATGAGCAGTTCTTC. Its protein product is CASSKPSTYNEQFF.

The chain has TRBV20-1 and TRBJ1-6; D not resolved. V lost 3 bases and J lost 0, with 6 bases in between. Per the germline V gene, CDR1 is DFQATT and CDR2 is SNEGSKA (reference sequence). This CDR3 is 14 amino acids long. The CDR3 DNA sequence: TGCAGTGCTAGGCAGAGCTCCTATAATTCACCCCTCCACTTT. Protein product: CSARQSSYNSPLHF.

The V gene is TRBV6-2 or TRBV6-3, the J gene TRBJ1-5; possibly TRBD1 for D (5 bases). The CDR3 extends over 17 amino acids. Germline CDR1 is MNHEY and CDR2 is SVGEGT. Trimming took 0 bases from V and 5 from J, leaving 17 bases between them. The CDR3 spells CASSYSLTDRSDQPQHF. The CDR3 coding sequence is TGTGCCAGCAGTTACTCGTTGACCGACAGATCCGATCAGCCCCAGCATTTT.